This note documents a single T cell receptor (beta chain) sequence. CDR1 is MGHRA, CDR2 YSYEKL, per germline. The CDR3 runs 17 residues. V lost 0 bases and J lost 6, with 18 bases in between. The method was immunoSEQ multiplex PCR; TCRdb's version includes in-frame clones alone and lacks a portion of them. Among some 90,000 clones listed, approximately 87% were seen once. Baseline, cycle 4 day 1, and cycle 7 day 1 were the blood sampling points. The record originates from a study of OX40 agonist ivuxolimab in advanced cancers. This clonotype originated in an adult with an advanced solid tumor such as melanoma, head and neck, liver or kidney cancer. The specimen comprised CD4+ or CD8+ T cells sorted from blood, sampled in a trial of the OX40 agonist ivuxolimab. This chain uses TRBV4-1 with TRBJ2-1, with D possibly matching TRBD2 (6 bases). CDR3 sequence reads: CASSQDGKTRGLNEQFF. The DNA of the CDR3 is TGCGCCAGCAGCCAAGACGGTAAGACTAGGGGCCTCAATGAGCAGTTCTTC.